Listed here are 12 T cell receptor beta chains from one sample, sequenced in a study of T cell repertoires in cytomegalovirus infection. In TCRdb, the reads were re-called with MiXCR into one record per CDR3 protein. The top ten clones hold less than 25% of a sample with 180,000 or so distinct CDR3 sequences, about 18% of them seen once. The sequenced sample consisted of CD8+ T cells from PBMCs. These TCRs come from a human donor in good health (CMV status not recorded). Some clones in this sample may be carry-over from other donors' samples.

The rearrangement links TRBV6-4 to TRBJ2-2; 8 positions agree with TRBD2. The CDR3 sequence is 15 residues long. CDR1 is MRHNA and CDR2 is SNTAGT in the germline V gene. J was trimmed by 1 base and V by 3 bases; bases with no gene match: 1. CDR3 sequence (DNA): TGTGCCAGCAGTGAGCTAGCGGGGAACACCGGGGAGCTGTTTTTT. The encoded protein is CASSELAGNTGELFF.

This clonotype has more than one count but fewer than ten. The CDR3 DNA reads TGTGCCAGCAGTTGGGGACAGGGAGGCAATCAGCCCCAGCATTTT. Residues: CASSWGQGGNQPQHF. The chain is built from TRBV6-2 or TRBV6-3 and TRBJ1-5, with TRBD1 matching over 9 bases. The V gene's germline CDR1 is MNHEY and CDR2 SVGEGT. V lost 4 bases to trimming and J lost 2 bases; unmatched junction nucleotides: 3. The CDR3 is 15 amino acids.

The gene calls are TRBV9 and TRBJ2-5, with a possible D match to TRBD2 (5 bases). Trimming removed 0 bases from V and 1 base from J, with 13 bases in between. This CDR3 has 16 residues. CDR1 is SGDLS, CDR2 YYNGEE, per germline. The CDR3: CASSVGGKILQETQYF. CDR3 coding DNA: TGTGCCAGCAGCGTAGGAGGGAAGATCCTCCAAGAGACCCAGTACTTC.

V and J are TRBV7-9 and TRBJ1-1, with D possibly matching TRBD1 (6 bases). V lost 5 bases and J lost 0, with 13 bases in between. Germline CDR1 SEHNR, CDR2 FQNEAQ (reference sequence). CDR3 length equals 15 residues. CDR3: CASSSWRGMNTEAFF. The CDR3 coding sequence is TGTGCCAGCAGCAGTTGGAGGGGGATGAACACTGAAGCTTTCTTT.

This clonotype was seen a few times. The V and J genes are TRBV4-2 and TRBJ1-1, with a tentative D call TRBD1 (6 bases). The CDR3 extends over 13 amino acids. Trimming shortened V by 4 bases and J by 1 base, and 7 bases separated the two germline ends. Germline-derived CDR1 and CDR2 are LGHNA and YNFKEQ. CDR3 DNA: TGTGCCAGCAGCCCAGGGGAGAACACTGAAGCTTTCTTT. Translated: CASSPGENTEAFF.

The chain has TRBV12-3 or TRBV12-4 and TRBJ2-7; TRBD2 agrees at 7 bases. With 5 bases clipped from V and 6 bases from J, the junction kept 7 bases outside the gene matches. This CDR3 contains 13 residues. The CDR3 loop reads CASSTLGGAEQYF. For the CDR3, the DNA is TGTGCCAGCAGTACCCTGGGAGGGGCCGAGCAGTACTTC.

This clonotype was seen a few times. The V call is TRBV7-9, the J call TRBJ2-1; TRBD1 agrees at 7 bases. CDR3 length: 12 residues. Germline CDR1 and CDR2: SEHNR and FQNEAQ (reference sequence). After removal of 5 bases from V and 8 bases from J, the junction contained 3 bases not matched to a gene. CDR3 loop: CASSRQGYEQFF. CDR3 coding DNA: TGTGCCAGCAGCCGACAGGGATATGAGCAGTTCTTC.

Concerning this clonotype: A much larger clonotype is one base distant, so this may be a read error. The V call is TRBV6-8, the J call TRBJ2-5; D remains ambiguous. Germline lookup yields CDR1 MNHGY and CDR2 SAAAGT. The CDR3 covers 11 residues. The CDR3 spells CASCYGETQYF. The DNA for the CDR3 is TGTGCCAGCTGTTACGGAGAGACCCAGTACTTC.

CDR3 region: CASSPGQFSSYNSPLHF. CDR3 DNA sequence: TGTGCCAGCAGCCCAGGACAGTTTAGCTCCTATAATTCACCCCTCCACTTT. The chain has TRBV7-2 and TRBJ1-6; TRBD1 is a possible D gene (6 bases). The V and J ends lost 5 bases and 0 bases respectively, with 14 bases between them. Germline loops: CDR1 SGHTA, CDR2 FQGNSA. The CDR3 contains 17 residues. Variable domain in full (rest from reference TRBV7-2 and TRBJ1-6): GAGVSQSPSNKVTEKGKDVELRCDPISGHTALYWYRQSLGQGLEFLIYFQGNSAPDKSGLPSDRFSAERTGGSVSTLTIQRTQQEDSAVYLCASSPGQFSSYNSPLHFGNGTRLTVT.

The gene calls are TRBV7-9 and TRBJ2-5; D is perhaps TRBD1 (5 bases). Germline loops: CDR1 SEHNR, CDR2 FQNEAQ (reference sequence). Trimming stripped 5 bases from V and 3 bases from J, with 10 bases between. CDR3 length: 13 residues. In DNA, the CDR3 is TGTGCCAGCAGCGAATCGACAGAAGAGACCCAGTACTTC. Protein sequence: CASSESTEETQYF. The complete variable domain, with remaining parts taken from reference TRBV7-9 and TRBJ2-5, reads DTGVSQNPRHKITKRGQNVTFRCDPISEHNRLYWYRQTLGQGPEFLTYFQNEAQLEKSRLLSDRFSAERPKGSFSTLEIQRTEQGDSAMYLCASSESTEETQYFGPGTRLLVL.

This clonotype was detected a few times. The gene calls are TRBV23-1 and TRBJ1-1; no definite D call. TRBV23-1 falls under the ORF class, with uncertain function. CDR3 length: 12 amino acids. V lost 3 bases to trimming and J lost 3 bases, with 5 bases between them. In nucleotides, the CDR3 is TGCGCCAGCAGTCAGAGCGACACTGAAGCTTTCTTT. Translating gives CASSQSDTEAFF.

The chain combines TRBV7-9 with TRBJ2-1; TRBD1 might be the D (6 bases). This CDR3 is 17 amino acids long. Per germline, CDR1 SEHNR and CDR2 FQNEAQ (reference sequence). Trimming removed 4 bases at V and 1 base at J, with 17 bases between. CDR3 nucleotides: TGTGCCAGCAGCTCATTTACAGGGACCTCTTCCTACAATGAGCAGTTCTTC. This translates into CASSSFTGTSSYNEQFF. Full variable domain (remainder filled in from reference TRBV7-9 and TRBJ2-1): DTGVSQNPRHKITKRGQNVTFRCDPISEHNRLYWYRQTLGQGPEFLTYFQNEAQLEKSRLLSDRFSAERPKGSFSTLEIQRTEQGDSAMYLCASSSFTGTSSYNEQFFGPGTRLTVL.